The 26 T cell receptor beta chains below were found in one sample sequenced in a study of shared clonotypes between healthy human individuals. Assay used: immunoSEQ multiplex PCR; TCRdb lists only in-frame clones, some missing. The table includes roughly 410,000 clones, 95% to 97% detected once. Sequences were obtained from memory CD8+ T cells sorted from blood. Subset here: CD45RO+ cells pooled with CCR7-negative TemRA cells. These receptor sequences come from a young man in good health.

This chain connects TRBV5-4 to TRBJ2-5; weak D call: TRBD1 (5 bases). V was shortened by 2 bases and J by 2 bases, with 10 bases between the two germline ends. This CDR3 has 14 residues. Germline V CDR1 and CDR2: SGHNT, YYREEE (reference sequence). The CDR3 here is CASSFIGQQETQYF. The CDR3, as DNA: TGTGCCAGCAGCTTTATCGGACAACAAGAGACCCAGTACTTC. Supplemented by reference TRBV5-4 and TRBJ2-5, the full variable domain reads ETGVTQSPTHLIKTRGQQVTLRCSSQSGHNTVSWYQQALGQGPQFIFQYYREEENGRGNFPPRFSGLQFPNYSSELNVNALELDDSALYLCASSFIGQQETQYFGPGTRLLVL.

V and J are TRBV5-6 and TRBJ2-7; perhaps D is TRBD1 or TRBD2 (5 bases each). The CDR3 is 14 amino acids. CDR1 and CDR2 from the germline V gene are SGHDT and YYEEEE. Trimming pared 4 bases from V and 3 bases from J, leaving 14 bases between. The CDR3 protein is CASSGGPSNYEQYF. The CDR3 DNA reads as TGTGCCAGCAGCGGGGGACCAAGCAACTACGAGCAGTACTTC.

The V and J genes are TRBV10-3 and TRBJ1-4, with D perhaps TRBD1 (6 bases). Germline CDR1 and CDR2: ENHRY and SYGVKD. Trimming removed 11 bases from V and 7 bases from J, with 14 bases in between. The CDR3 sequence is 12 residues long. CDR3 in amino acids: CASGGAIEKLFF. The CDR3 coding sequence is TGTGCCTCCGGGGGGGCGATTGAAAAACTGTTTTTT.

The chain combines TRBV5-6 with TRBJ2-7; D unresolved. Germline lookup yields CDR1 SGHDT and CDR2 YYEEEE. Trimming cost V 4 bases and J 2 bases, with 16 bases left between them. CDR3 length: 15 amino acids. DNA for the CDR3: TGTGCCAGCAGCCCTGGGAATTCCTTAACCTACGAGCAGTACTTC. This codes for CASSPGNSLTYEQYF.

The V and J genes are TRBV10-2 and TRBJ2-5; D remains ambiguous. Trimming stripped 5 bases from V and 4 bases from J, with 5 bases between. This CDR3 is 11 amino acids long. Germline V gene data show CDR1 as WSHSY and CDR2 as SAAADI. The CDR3 reads CASSRSETQYF. In DNA, the CDR3 is TGCGCCAGCAGTCGATCAGAGACCCAGTACTTC.

The chain uses TRBV7-3 and TRBJ1-1; no definite D call. The CDR3 consists of 13 residues. Germline V gene data show CDR1 as SGHTA and CDR2 as FQGTGA. Trimming removed 2 bases at V and 4 bases at J, with 8 bases between. This CDR3 is CASSLGGSTEAFF. CDR3 nucleotides: TGTGCCAGCAGCTTAGGAGGGTCCACTGAAGCTTTCTTT.

This sequence joins TRBV5-1 and TRBJ2-7, with D possibly TRBD1 on 5 matching bases. The CDR3 contains 15 residues. Trimming left V 5 bases short and J 3 bases short, with 18 bases between. Germline V gene lookup returns CDR1 SGHRS and CDR2 YFSETQ. The CDR3 nucleotides are TGCGCCAGCAGGCACCCGGACGTGGGGCACTACGAGCAGTACTTC. The encoded protein is CASRHPDVGHYEQYF.

V usage is TRBV18 and J usage is TRBJ1-2; tentative D call: TRBD1 (5 bases). V dropped 4 bases and J dropped 7 bases, with 16 bases sitting between them. Germline V gives CDR1 KGHSH, CDR2 LQKENI. The CDR3 is 14 residues long. Here the CDR3 reads CASSLRAREGGYTF. The DNA of the CDR3 is TGTGCCAGCTCACTGAGGGCCAGGGAAGGTGGCTACACCTTC.

The chain uses TRBV6-5 and TRBJ2-3; D is perhaps TRBD2 (6 bases). The CDR3 length is 14 residues. Germline CDR1 is MNHEY and CDR2 is SVGAGI. V was shortened by 6 bases and J by 3 bases, with 13 bases between the two germline ends. The CDR3 DNA reads as TGTGCCAGCAGCCTTGTGGGGAGGACAGATACGCAGTATTTT. It yields the protein CASSLVGRTDTQYF.

V is TRBV6-5 and J is TRBJ1-2; D gene uncertain. Germline CDR1 is MNHEY and CDR2 is SVGAGI. This CDR3 has 14 residues. With 0 bases removed from V and 6 bases from J, the gap between germline ends came to 11 bases. CDR3 loop: CASSYSILSHGYTF. The DNA of the CDR3 is TGTGCCAGCAGTTACTCGATCCTTTCGCATGGCTACACCTTC.

The gene calls are TRBV27 and TRBJ1-1, with no clear D. The germline V gene encodes CDR1 MNHEY and CDR2 SMNVEV (reference sequence). The CDR3 is 12 residues long. With 4 bases removed from V and 8 bases from J, the gap between germline ends came to 11 bases. In nucleotides, the CDR3 is TGTGCCAGCAGTTCCCCACGGGTGGAAGCTTTCTTT. As protein: CASSSPRVEAFF.

The chain links TRBV27 to TRBJ1-4; a weak D match, TRBD1 (5 bases). V shed 5 bases and J shed 0 bases, with 16 bases lying between them. This CDR3 region has 17 residues. The germline CDR1 and CDR2 sequences are MNHEY and SMNVEV (reference sequence). The DNA for the CDR3 is TGTGCCAGCAGTCCATCCAGATGGGACGCAACTAATGAAAAACTGTTTTTT. Amino acid sequence: CASSPSRWDATNEKLFF.

This chain connects TRBV6-6 to TRBJ2-7, with TRBD2 matching 8 bases. CDR1 and CDR2 (germline): MNHNY, SVGAGI (reference sequence). The V segment lost 6 bases and the J segment 1 base; nucleotides outside the gene matches: 11. There are 16 residues in the CDR3. CDR3 in DNA: TGTGCCAGCAGGGACCAAACTAGCGGACCTTCCTACGAGCAGTACTTC. It encodes CASRDQTSGPSYEQYF.

The J gene is TRBJ2-5, the V gene TRBV28; D is uncertain. Germline V gene data show CDR1 as MDHEN and CDR2 as SYDVKM. The CDR3 totals 12 residues. The ends were cut back, 4 bases at V and 6 bases at J, with 9 bases in the middle. The CDR3 DNA sequence: TGTGCCAGCAGTTATGGAAGAAAGACCCAGTACTTC. The encoded protein is CASSYGRKTQYF.

This clone was recorded only once. V usage is TRBV7-8 and J usage is TRBJ2-4, with 9 bases lining up with TRBD1. The germline V gene encodes CDR1 SGHVS and CDR2 FQNEAQ. V lost 4 bases, J lost 3 bases, and 7 bases stayed unmatched. The CDR3 loop spans 16 amino acids. The CDR3 DNA reads TGTGCCAGCAGCTCGACTGACAGGGGGGACAAAAACATTCAGTACTTC. Its translation is CASSSTDRGDKNIQYF.

V is TRBV11-3 and J is TRBJ1-1, with no clear D. This CDR3 region has 14 residues. V gave up 1 base and J gave up 1 base, with 7 bases separating them. CDR1 and CDR2 (germline): SGHNT, YENEEA. The CDR3 DNA follows: TGTGCCAGCAGCTTAGTCGGCAAGAACACTGAAGCTTTCTTT. Encoded protein: CASSLVGKNTEAFF.

This clone was seen more than once but under ten times. DNA of the CDR3: TGCGCCAGCAGGCCCGGGTTAGTGGGGGCGCAAGGAAACACCATATATTTT. Translated, it gives CASRPGLVGAQGNTIYF. The chain uses TRBV10-2 and TRBJ1-3, with D possibly matching TRBD1 (6 bases). Germline lookup yields CDR1 WSHSY and CDR2 SAAADI. This CDR3 has 17 amino acids. V lost 6 bases, J lost 4 bases, and 22 bases lay in between.

The chain combines TRBV5-1 with TRBJ2-2; 8 nucleotides line up with TRBD2. Losses at the gene ends were 2 bases for V and 2 bases for J; bases not matched to a gene: 11. Germline values: CDR1 SGHRS, CDR2 YFSETQ. This CDR3 is built from 18 residues. CDR3 in amino acids: CASSLLADLWFNTGELFF. The CDR3 coding sequence is TGCGCCAGCAGCTTACTAGCGGACCTCTGGTTTAACACCGGGGAGCTGTTTTTT.

The V gene is TRBV5-5, the J gene TRBJ1-2; 7 bases are shared with TRBD1. The CDR3 is 13 residues long. V lost 5 bases to trimming and J lost 3 bases; unmatched junction nucleotides: 4. In germline, CDR1 is SGHKS, CDR2 YYEKEE (reference sequence). The CDR3, as DNA: TGTGCCAGCAGTACCGGGACAGACTATGGCTACACCTTC. Its protein is CASSTGTDYGYTF.

The count of this clone is one. The CDR3 region has the DNA TGCGCCAGCAGCTTGTCCCCCAGCGGATACAATGAGCAGTTCTTC. The encoded protein is CASSLSPSGYNEQFF. The chain uses TRBV5-1 and TRBJ2-1; weak D call: TRBD2 (5 bases). CDR3 length equals 15 residues. V dropped 1 base and J dropped 4 bases, with 12 bases sitting between them. The germline V gene encodes CDR1 SGHRS and CDR2 YFSETQ.

This clone came up once. The J gene is TRBJ2-7, the V gene TRBV6-6; TRBD2 matches at 12 bases. Germline CDR1 and CDR2: MNHNY and SVGAGI (reference sequence). The CDR3 extends over 15 amino acids. The J segment lost 2 bases and the V segment lost 6 bases, leaving 5 bases of the junction unmatched. The DNA of the CDR3 is TGTGCCAGCAGGGCACGACTAGCGGGAGCCTACGAGCAGTACTTC. This sequence encodes CASRARLAGAYEQYF.

In its sample, this clone was seen once. The chain couples TRBV25-1 to TRBJ2-1, with 14 bases matching TRBD2. V trimming: 1 base; J trimming: 0 bases; junction bases outside the gene matches: 2. Looked up from germline, CDR1 is MGHDK and CDR2 is SYGVNS. The CDR3 has 18 amino acids. The DNA for the CDR3 is TGTGCCAGCAGTGAATTGGGACTAGCGGGAGTCTCCTACAATGAGCAGTTCTTC. This encodes CASSELGLAGVSYNEQFF. Full variable domain (outside the CDR3, taken from reference TRBV25-1 and TRBJ2-1): EADIYQTPRYLVIGTGKKITLECSQTMGHDKMYWYQQDPGMELHLIHYSYGVNSTEKGDLSSESTVSRIRTEHFPLTLESARPSHTSQYLCASSELGLAGVSYNEQFFGPGTRLTVL.

The chain uses TRBV11-3 and TRBJ2-5; 7 bases align to TRBD2. CDR1 and CDR2 (germline): SGHNT, YENEEA. After removal of 0 bases from V and 6 bases from J, the junction contained 10 bases not matched to a gene. The CDR3 consists of 16 residues. CDR3 coding DNA: TGTGCCAGCAGCTTAGATGGCGGGAGTAATGCGAAGACCCAGTACTTC. As protein: CASSLDGGSNAKTQYF. Full variable domain (rest looked up from reference TRBV11-3 and TRBJ2-5): EAGVVQSPRYKIIEKKQPVAFWCNPISGHNTLYWYLQNLGQGPELLIRYENEEAVDDSQLPKDRFSAERLKGVDSTLKIQPAELGDSAVYLCASSLDGGSNAKTQYFGPGTRLLVL.

The rearrangement joins TRBV7-8 to TRBJ2-1, with TRBD2 as a possible D gene (5 bases). Germline-derived CDR1 and CDR2 are SGHVS and FQNEAQ. The V and J ends lost 5 bases and 13 bases respectively, with 18 bases between them. The CDR3 sequence is 13 residues long. The CDR3 protein is CASSDPAGRAQFF. CDR3 sequence (DNA): TGTGCCAGCAGCGACCCCGCGGGTCGTGCCCAGTTCTTC. The complete variable domain, with remaining parts taken from reference TRBV7-8 and TRBJ2-1, reads GAGVSQSPRYKVAKRGQDVALRCDPISGHVSLFWYQQALGQGPEFLTYFQNEAQLDKSGLPSDRFFAERPEGSVSTLKIQRTQQEDSAVYLCASSDPAGRAQFFGPGTRLTVL.

The rearrangement joins TRBV4-2 to TRBJ1-4; no reliable D call. The V end lost 0 bases, the J end lost 13 bases, and 12 bases lay between the germline ends. From germline, CDR1 is LGHNA and CDR2 YNFKEQ. This CDR3 contains 13 residues. As DNA, the CDR3 is TGTGCCAGCAGCCAAGAGGTCATGGCGGGACTGTTTTTT. It specifies CASSQEVMAGLFF.

This clone was observed a single time. The chain is built from TRBV5-1 and TRBJ2-3; D is tentatively TRBD1 or TRBD2 (5 bases each). Germline V gene lookup returns CDR1 SGHRS and CDR2 YFSETQ. With 0 bases removed from V and 7 bases from J, the gap between germline ends came to 12 bases. The CDR3 contains 14 residues. Written as DNA, the CDR3 is TGCGCCAGCAGCTTGGCCGCAGAGGGACATACGCAGTATTTT. This gives the protein CASSLAAEGHTQYF. The full variable domain, its missing parts supplied by reference TRBV5-1 and TRBJ2-3, is KAGVTQTPRYLIKTRGQQVTLSCSPISGHRSVSWYQQTPGQGLQFLFEYFSETQRNKGNFPGRFSGRQFSNSRSEMNVSTLELGDSALYLCASSLAAEGHTQYFGPGTRLTVL.